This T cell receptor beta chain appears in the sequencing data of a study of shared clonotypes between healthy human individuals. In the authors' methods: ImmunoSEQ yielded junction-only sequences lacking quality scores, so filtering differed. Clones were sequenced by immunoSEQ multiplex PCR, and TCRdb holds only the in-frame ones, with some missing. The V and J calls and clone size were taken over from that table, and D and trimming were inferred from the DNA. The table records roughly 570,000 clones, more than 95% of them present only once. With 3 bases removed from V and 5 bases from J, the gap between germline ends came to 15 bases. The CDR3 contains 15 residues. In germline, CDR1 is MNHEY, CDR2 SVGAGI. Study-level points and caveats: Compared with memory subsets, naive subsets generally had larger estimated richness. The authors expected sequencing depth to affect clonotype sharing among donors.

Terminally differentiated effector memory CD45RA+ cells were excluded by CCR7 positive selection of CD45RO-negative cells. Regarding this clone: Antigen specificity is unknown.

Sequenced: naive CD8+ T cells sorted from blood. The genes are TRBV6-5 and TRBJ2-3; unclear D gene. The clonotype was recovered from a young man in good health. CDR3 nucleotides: TGTGCCAGCAGTTATCTAGGGTCCTCGGGAGATACGCAGTATTTT. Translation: CASSYLGSSGDTQYF.